The 27 T cell receptor beta chains reported below all come from one sample, sequenced in a study of Graves' ophthalmopathy and Graves' hyperthyroidism. RNA transcripts served as template for amplifying TCR beta CDR3 sequences. Scientists carried out first-round RT-PCR using HTBI primers and then a second-round multiplex PCR. Using its own MiXCR run on the multiplex PCR reads, TCRdb lists one record per CDR3 protein. The sample has 560,000 or so distinct CDR3 sequences, under 45% seen once. The sequenced material came from peripheral blood or thyroid tissue (not recorded which). The receptors originated from an adult man with Graves' hyperthyroidism.

This clonotype was found a few times. The chain employs TRBV7-3 and TRBJ2-2, with D possibly being TRBD2 (7 bases). Per germline, CDR1 SGHTA and CDR2 FQGTGA. The V gene lost 2 bases and the J gene lost 3 bases, with 19 bases spanning the gap. This CDR3 region has 18 residues. CDR3 DNA: TGTGCCAGCAGCTTAGGGAAGGTTCGGGGGGCCCACACCGGGGAGCTGTTTTTT. This encodes CASSLGKVRGAHTGELFF. The complete variable domain, with remaining parts taken from reference TRBV7-3 and TRBJ2-2, reads GAGVSQTPSNKVTEKGKYVELRCDPISGHTALYWYRQSLGQGPEFLIYFQGTGAADDSGLPNDRFFAVRPEGSVSTLKIQRTERGDSAVYLCASSLGKVRGAHTGELFFGEGSRLTVL.

This chain links TRBV29-1 with TRBJ1-4; D not resolved. The CDR3 is made up of 11 amino acids. The V gene's germline CDR1 is SQVTM and CDR2 ANQGSEA. Trimming left V 5 bases short and J 7 bases short, with 8 bases between. CDR3 region: CSVRAGEKLFF. The DNA for the CDR3 is TGCAGCGTTCGGGCGGGTGAAAAACTGTTTTTT.

V and J are TRBV9 and TRBJ1-2; 7 bases match TRBD1. Germline loops: CDR1 SGDLS, CDR2 YYNGEE. V dropped 2 bases and J dropped 8; count of bases not matched to a gene: 6. The CDR3 has 13 residues. The CDR3 is CASSVLQGGGYTF. The CDR3 DNA sequence: TGTGCCAGCAGCGTCCTCCAGGGGGGAGGCTACACCTTC. Using reference TRBV9 and TRBJ1-2 for the parts outside the CDR3, the full variable domain is DSGVTQTPKHLITATGQRVTLRCSPRSGDLSVYWYQQSLDQGLQFLIQYYNGEERAKGNILERFSAQQFPDLHSELNLSSLELGDSALYFCASSVLQGGGYTFGSGTRLTVV.

This clonotype was found a few times. The chain carries TRBV7-2 and TRBJ2-7; either TRBD1 or TRBD2 may supply D (5 bases each). Trimming pared 2 bases from V and 5 bases from J, leaving 16 bases between. CDR3 length: 15 residues. CDR1 and CDR2 from the germline V gene are SGHTA and FQGNSA. The CDR3: CASSLFGAALDEQYF. In nucleotides, the CDR3 is TGTGCCAGCAGCTTATTCGGGGCCGCCTTGGACGAGCAGTACTTC.

Many counts were recorded for this clonotype. The chain couples TRBV5-8 to TRBJ2-5, with D possibly being TRBD1 (6 bases). In germline, CDR1 is SGHTS, CDR2 YDEGEE. Trimming stripped 2 bases from V and 4 bases from J, with 12 bases between. This CDR3 region has 14 residues. The CDR3: CASSLPGAGETQYF. The CDR3 DNA sequence: TGTGCCAGCAGCTTACCAGGGGCGGGAGAGACCCAGTACTTC.

Of note for this clonotype: Because the CDR3 is missing its conserved closing phenylalanine or tryptophan, this is likely a read error. Because the CDR3's place on the DNA is in doubt, the DNA is left out and the CDR3 is given as listed by TCRdb. The chain recombines TRBV12-3 or TRBV12-4 with TRBJ2-7. The CDR3 spans 8 amino acids, including both terminal residues. The CDR3 spells CASSVAER.

V and J are TRBV5-1 and TRBJ1-2; D not certain. The CDR3 is 14 amino acids. Germline V lookup: CDR1 SGHRS, CDR2 YFSETQ. Trimming took 1 base from V and 2 from J, leaving 9 bases between them. CDR3 nucleotides: TGCGCCAGCAGCTTGTTGTCGGGAAACTATGGCTACACCTTC. Its protein is CASSLLSGNYGYTF.

J is TRBJ1-1 and V is TRBV20-1, with D perhaps TRBD1 (6 bases). Trimming took 3 bases from V and 5 from J, leaving 10 bases between them. In germline, CDR1 is DFQATT, CDR2 SNEGSKA (reference sequence). The CDR3 has 12 amino acids. The CDR3 here is CSARAGVTEAFF. For the CDR3, the DNA is TGCAGTGCTAGGGCAGGGGTTACTGAAGCTTTCTTT.

V is TRBV5-1 and J is TRBJ1-1; tentatively, D is TRBD1 (6 bases). There are 14 residues in the CDR3. The germline V and J ends were trimmed by 0 bases and 7 bases, with 13 bases remaining between them. Germline V gene lookup returns CDR1 SGHRS and CDR2 YFSETQ. This CDR3 is CASSLGQAGVEAFF. The CDR3 bases are TGCGCCAGCAGCTTGGGGCAAGCAGGGGTTGAAGCTTTCTTT.

The chain combines TRBV5-1 with TRBJ2-7; 8 nucleotides agree with TRBD1. Matching the DNA end better, TRBJ2-1 makes the J call doubtful. Germline lookup yields CDR1 SGHRS and CDR2 YFSETQ. CDR3 length: 14 amino acids. In DNA form, the CDR3 reads TGCGCCAGCAGCTGGAGGACAGGGTTAGGTGAGCAGTTCTTC. Translation gives CASSWRTGLGEQFF.

This clonotype came up many times. The gene calls are TRBV12-3 or TRBV12-4 and TRBJ1-6; 9 nucleotides match TRBD1. This CDR3 is 14 amino acids long. The trim removed 6 bases at V and 7 bases at J, leaving 4 bases unmatched. The CDR3 sequence: CASRSGQGNSPLHF. The CDR3 nucleotides are TGTGCCAGCAGGTCGGGACAGGGCAATTCACCCCTCCACTTT.

This clonotype was counted at least ten times. The chain carries TRBV12-3 or TRBV12-4 and TRBJ1-2, with D possibly being TRBD1 (5 bases). This CDR3 has 16 residues. The V gene lost 5 bases and the J gene lost 2 bases, with 18 bases spanning the gap. For the CDR3, the DNA is TGTGCCAGCAGTCCGACCTTGACAGCCCGCAACTATGGCTACACCTTC. Translated, it gives CASSPTLTARNYGYTF.

The rearrangement links TRBV11-1 to TRBJ2-7; possible D gene TRBD2, 7 bases. Germline CDR1 reads SGHAT; CDR2 reads FQDESV (reference sequence). V gave up 5 bases and J gave up 6 bases, with 35 bases separating them. The CDR3 runs 20 residues. The CDR3 is CASSPTTGSYGGTLSPEQYF. CDR3 bases: TGTGCCAGCAGCCCAACGACAGGTTCCTACGGGGGGACGCTATCCCCCGAGCAGTACTTC.

About this clonotype: A single base separates this from a much larger clone, so it may be a read error. The chain combines TRBV10-3 with TRBJ1-1; tentatively, D is TRBD1 (5 bases). This CDR3 region has 11 residues. Looked up from germline, CDR1 is ENHRY and CDR2 is SYGVKD. Deletions cut 4 bases from V and 9 bases from J, with 9 bases between. The CDR3 region is CAISGTGQAFF. In DNA, the CDR3 is TGTGCCATCAGTGGTACAGGACAAGCTTTCTTT.

In this sample, this clonotype turned up many times. The chain combines TRBV19 with TRBJ1-5; the D gene is possibly TRBD1 (5 bases). V was trimmed by 2 bases and J by 5 bases, leaving 7 bases between them. Germline CDR1 is LNHDA and CDR2 is SQIVND (reference sequence). The CDR3 is 13 amino acids. The CDR3 DNA reads TGTGCCAGTAGTATACAGGGTTATCAGCCCCAGCATTTT. This sequence encodes CASSIQGYQPQHF.

With respect to this clonotype: A read error may account for a junction end that differs from germline. The rearrangement joins TRBV7-9 to TRBJ1-5; possible D gene TRBD1, 6 bases. Germline-derived CDR1 and CDR2 are SEHNR and FQNEAQ (reference sequence). The CDR3 runs to 15 residues. The CDR3, as DNA: TGCGCCAGCAGCTGGCGGGGCAGGGGAGATCAGCCCCAGCATTTT. Protein sequence: CASSWRGRGDQPQHF.

This chain links TRBV30 with TRBJ1-4; 8 bases are a match to TRBD1. From germline, CDR1 is GTSNPN and CDR2 SVGIG (reference sequence). The CDR3 extends over 15 amino acids. J lost 8 bases, V lost 4 bases, and 12 bases had no gene match. The CDR3 sequence: CAWTLTRTGREKLFF. The CDR3 bases are TGTGCCTGGACTCTGACCAGGACAGGGCGCGAAAAACTGTTTTTT.

This chain links TRBV2 with TRBJ2-5, with TRBD2 matching 11 bases. There are 16 residues in the CDR3. Germline CDR1 reads SNHLY; CDR2 reads FYNNEI. The V and J ends lost 6 bases and 1 base, in that order; junction bases with no gene match: 7. CDR3: CASRGRLAGSQETQYF. CDR3 coding DNA: TGTGCCAGCAGAGGGAGACTAGCGGGAAGCCAAGAGACCCAGTACTTC. Based on the CDR3 plus reference TRBV2 and TRBJ2-5, the full variable domain is EPEVTQTPSHQVTQMGQEVILRCVPISNHLYFYWYRQILGQKVEFLVSFYNNEISEKSEIFDDQFSVERPDGSNFTLKIRSTKLEDSAMYFCASRGRLAGSQETQYFGPGTRLLVL.

The V gene is TRBV18, the J gene TRBJ2-7, with 7 bases lining up with TRBD1. This CDR3 has 14 amino acids. Germline trimming cut 0 bases from V and 5 bases from J; bases unmatched to any gene: 4. Germline-derived CDR1 and CDR2 are KGHSH and LQKENI. CDR3 amino acids: CASSPPLTGDEQYF. CDR3 in DNA: TGTGCCAGCTCACCACCACTAACAGGGGACGAGCAGTACTTC.

The chain recombines TRBV29-1 with TRBJ2-5; unclear D gene. The J call is doubtful: the DNA matches TRBJ2-1 better. Germline CDR1 SQVTM, CDR2 ANQGSEA. The CDR3 loop spans 12 amino acids. CDR3 sequence: CSLTGGNNEQFF. The CDR3 bases are TGCAGCCTGACGGGCGGAAACAATGAGCAGTTCTTC.

At least ten counts were recorded for this clonotype. This chain connects TRBV2 to TRBJ1-2, with a weak D call TRBD1 (6 bases). Germline CDR1 is SNHLY and CDR2 is FYNNEI. Trimming stripped 7 bases from V and 5 bases from J, with 17 bases between. The CDR3 sequence is 14 residues long. CDR3 nucleotides: TGTGCCAGCAAGCGGGCAGGGGCCGGGTATGGCTACACCTTC. This gives the protein CASKRAGAGYGYTF.

The chain combines TRBV5-1 with TRBJ2-2, with 8 bases aligning to TRBD1. The germline V gene encodes CDR1 SGHRS and CDR2 YFSETQ. This CDR3 has 15 amino acids. The J segment lost 2 bases and the V segment lost 4 bases, leaving 4 bases of the junction unmatched. DNA for the CDR3: TGCGCCAGCAGCAACAGGGGGTCAAACACCGGGGAGCTGTTTTTT. It codes for CASSNRGSNTGELFF. The whole variable domain, remainder taken from reference TRBV5-1 and TRBJ2-2, is KAGVTQTPRYLIKTRGQQVTLSCSPISGHRSVSWYQQTPGQGLQFLFEYFSETQRNKGNFPGRFSGRQFSNSRSEMNVSTLELGDSALYLCASSNRGSNTGELFFGEGSRLTVL.

There are a few counts of this clonotype. The chain has TRBV19 and TRBJ2-7, with 8 bases aligning to TRBD2. The V segment lost 8 bases and the J segment 3 bases; nucleotides outside the gene matches: 9. This CDR3 is 14 amino acids long. Per the germline V gene, CDR1 is LNHDA and CDR2 is SQIVND (reference sequence). CDR3 in amino acids: CASGAGSGSYEQYF. In DNA form, the CDR3 reads TGTGCCAGTGGGGCGGGCAGCGGGAGCTACGAGCAGTACTTC.

Of note for this clonotype: Relative to the germline gene, one junction end is altered; a read error may explain this. This chain connects TRBV10-2 to TRBJ2-7, with 10 bases identical to TRBD2. Germline V gene sequence: CDR1 WSHSY, CDR2 SAAADI. This CDR3 is 13 amino acids long. CDR3 sequence reads: CASRTSGPYGQYF. The CDR3 nucleotides read TGCGCCAGTCGGACTAGCGGACCTTACGGGCAGTACTTC.

This clonotype came up many times. The chain has TRBV5-8 and TRBJ2-7, with D perhaps matching TRBD1 (6 bases). Between the trimmed V and J ends, which lost 4 bases and 6 bases, there was a span of 14 bases. The CDR3 is 13 residues long. Germline V gene sequence: CDR1 SGHTS, CDR2 YDEGEE. CDR3 amino acids: CASSTGTFSEQYF. As DNA, the CDR3 is TGTGCCAGCAGCACAGGGACGTTTTCCGAGCAGTACTTC.

The V gene is TRBV10-3, the J gene TRBJ1-5; weak D call: TRBD1 (6 bases). Germline values: CDR1 ENHRY, CDR2 SYGVKD. V lost 7 bases and J lost 0, with 13 bases in between. This CDR3 region has 15 residues. This CDR3 reads CAITKATGSNQPQHF. The DNA of the CDR3 is TGTGCCATCACTAAAGCGACAGGTAGCAATCAGCCCCAGCATTTT.

As to this clonotype: Mismatch with germline at one junction end may stem from a read error. The chain recombines TRBV2 with TRBJ1-4, with D possibly TRBD1 on 6 matching bases. The CDR3 is 16 residues long. Germline assignment: CDR1 SNHLY and CDR2 FYNNEI. The CDR3 nucleotides read TGTGCCAGCACCGGGACATCCTTTTCAACTAATGAAAAACTGTCTTTT. This codes for CASTGTSFSTNEKLSF.